A selection of T cell receptor beta chains follows, all from one sample in a study of T cells in Graves' hyperthyroidism and ophthalmopathy. TCRdb redid the calling of the multiplex PCR reads with MiXCR, one entry per CDR3 protein. The sample consists of about 640,000 distinct CDR3 sequences, roughly 20% of them appearing once. Material: blood. Source of these receptors: a man aged 25-40 years with Graves' ophthalmopathy. Both conserved end residues are part of each CDR3. D genes are given only for firm matches. A row's size may be missing; if present it is once, few, many or a size class.

abundance	v_gene	j_gene	len	d_gene	CDR3aa	CDR3nt
many	TRBV12-3/TRBV12-4	TRBJ2-7	14	TRBD1	CASSIGQAPYEQYF	TGTGCCAGCAGCATAGGACAGGCCCCCTACGAGCAGTACTTC
few	TRBV29-1	TRBJ2-3	15	TRBD2	CSVESGGYVSDTQYF	TGCAGCGTTGAATCGGGAGGGTATGTGTCAGATACGCAGTATTTT
.	TRBV28	TRBJ2-1	14	.	CASSFKRAYNEQFF	TGTGCCAGCAGTTTCAAGCGGGCCTACAATGAGCAGTTCTTC
many	TRBV11-2	TRBJ2-5	13	TRBD1	CASSRQGTETQYF	TGTGCCAGCAGCCGACAGGGAACAGAGACCCAGTACTTC
.	TRBV28	TRBJ2-3	18	TRBD2	CASGLGTSGRFSTDTQYF	TGTGCCAGCGGACTCGGGACTAGCGGGAGGTTTAGCACAGATACGCAGTATTTT
.	TRBV20-1	TRBJ1-5	13	.	CSASIRSNQPQHF	TGCAGTGCTAGTATCAGGAGCAATCAGCCCCAGCATTTT
.	TRBV19	TRBJ1-6	18	.	CASSPLGSRSSYNSPLHF	TGTGCCAGTAGTCCGCTCGGCTCCAGGAGCTCCTATAATTCACCCCTCCACTTT
few	TRBV27	TRBJ2-7	12	.	CASGVLSYEQYF	TGTGCCAGCGGGGTTCTTTCTTACGAGCAGTACTTC
.	TRBV27	TRBJ2-3	15	.	CASSPVGAYTDTQYF	TGTGCCAGCAGTCCGGTGGGGGCCTACACAGATACGCAGTATTTT
.	TRBV28	TRBJ2-7	17	.	CASSRESGTLSSYEQYF	TGTGCCAGCAGTCGCGAATCAGGGACCCTCAGCTCCTACGAGCAGTACTTC
few	TRBV30	TRBJ2-7	14	TRBD2	CAWCMGGRAYEQYF	TGTGCCTGGTGCATGGGGGGGAGGGCCTACGAGCAGTACTTC
many	TRBV11-2	TRBJ2-5	15	.	CASSLEGHTGETQYF	TGTGCCAGCAGCTTAGAGGGACATACCGGAGAGACCCAGTACTTC
many	TRBV12-3/TRBV12-4	TRBJ2-5	16	TRBD1	CASSFRAWTGEETQYF	TGTGCCAGCAGTTTTAGGGCTTGGACAGGGGAAGAGACCCAGTACTTC
.	TRBV6-1	TRBJ2-1	15	.	CASSPQQGSYNEQFF	TGTGCCAGCAGTCCGCAACAGGGTTCCTACAATGAGCAGTTCTTC
.	TRBV12-3/TRBV12-4	TRBJ2-3	15	.	CATVIGDDKADTQYF	TGTGCCACAGTTATAGGGGATGACAAGGCAGATACGCAGTATTTT
few	TRBV4-1	TRBJ1-5	15	TRBD1	CASSQGDRGHQPQHF	TGCGCCAGCAGCCAAGGGGACAGAGGGCATCAGCCCCAGCATTTT
.	TRBV7-9	TRBJ2-3	16	.	CASTRGGGASTDTQYF	TGTGCCAGCACCCGAGGAGGGGGGGCCAGCACAGATACGCAGTATTTT
.	TRBV27	TRBJ2-3	14	.	CASSLSRGANTQYF	TGTGCCAGCAGTTTATCACGGGGGGCGAATACGCAGTATTTT
.	TRBV29-1	TRBJ1-4	14	.	CSVEGVATNEKLFF	TGCAGCGTTGAAGGGGTCGCAACTAATGAAAAACTGTTTTTT
few	TRBV14	TRBJ2-7	16	.	CASSQDGSRSSYEQYF	TGTGCCAGCAGCCAAGACGGCAGCCGAAGCTCCTACGAGCAGTACTTC
.	TRBV28	TRBJ2-1	16	.	CASSLAPGVRYNEQFF	TGTGCCAGCAGTTTGGCCCCCGGGGTTCGGTACAATGAGCAGTTCTTC
.	TRBV13	TRBJ2-3	16	.	CASSLFGSGRTDTQYF	TGTGCCAGCAGCTTATTCGGGAGTGGGAGAACAGATACGCAGTATTTT
.	TRBV6-1	TRBJ2-7	11	.	CASGSTYEQYF	TGTGCCAGCGGCTCGACCTACGAGCAGTACTTC
few	TRBV28	TRBJ2-6	19	TRBD2	CASSLAGWGGPSGANVLTF	TGTGCCAGCAGTTTAGCGGGGTGGGGGGGTCCCTCTGGGGCCAACGTCCTGACTTTC